Each of the 9 T cell receptor beta chains below was sequenced from the same sample in a study of CD8+ T cells in alopecia areata. The sequencing template was cDNA reverse transcribed from extracted RNA. Repertoires were generated with immunoSEQ multiplex PCR, while TCRdb's copy carries only in-frame clones and drops some. This table holds some 180,000 clones, roughly 60% found once. The starting material was CD4+ T cells sorted from blood, obtained at week 0. The receptors originated from a human donor with alopecia areata.

The chain is built from TRBV7-2 and TRBJ2-3, with D hard to call. The V gene lost 3 bases and the J gene lost 4 bases, with 2 bases spanning the gap. The CDR3 is 11 amino acids. From germline, CDR1 is SGHTA and CDR2 FQGNSA. CDR3 loop: CASSFSDTQYF. In DNA form, the CDR3 reads TGTGCCAGCAGCTTCTCAGATACGCAGTATTTT.

Of note for this clone: The same CDR3 arises from other DNA sequences in this sample as well. The CDR3 coding sequence is TGCGCCAGCAGCTTAGAAGAGACCCAGTACTTC. Protein: CASSLEETQYF. V usage is TRBV5-1 and J usage is TRBJ2-5, with D hard to call. The germline V and J ends were trimmed by 2 bases and 3 bases, with 2 bases remaining between them. The CDR3 contains 11 residues. In germline, CDR1 is SGHRS, CDR2 YFSETQ.

This clone appeared a few times. The V gene is TRBV5-1, the J gene TRBJ2-7; D not resolved. Germline V CDR1 and CDR2: SGHRS, YFSETQ. The CDR3 runs to 14 residues. V was clipped by 0 bases and J by 5 bases, with 12 bases between them. The CDR3 spells CASSLGSIAHEQYF. The CDR3 bases are TGCGCCAGCAGCTTGGGCAGTATTGCACACGAGCAGTACTTC. Looking up the rest from reference TRBV5-1 and TRBJ2-7 gives the full variable domain: KAGVTQTPRYLIKTRGQQVTLSCSPISGHRSVSWYQQTPGQGLQFLFEYFSETQRNKGNFPGRFSGRQFSNSRSEMNVSTLELGDSALYLCASSLGSIAHEQYFGPGTRLTVT.

This clone was recorded a few times. Other nucleotide sequences in the sample specify the same CDR3. The chain recombines TRBV29-1 with TRBJ1-5; D ambiguous. Germline assignment: CDR1 SQVTM and CDR2 ANQGSEA. The CDR3 extends over 14 amino acids. Trimming shortened V by 6 bases and J by 0 bases, and 12 bases separated the two germline ends. In nucleotides, the CDR3 is TGCAGCGTCCTCGACACTTATAGCAATCAGCCCCAGCATTTT. Amino acids: CSVLDTYSNQPQHF.

This clone has only a few counts. This chain joins TRBV29-1 and TRBJ2-7; D unresolved. V shed 3 bases and J shed 2 bases, with 8 bases lying between them. CDR3 length equals 12 residues. The germline V gene encodes CDR1 SQVTM and CDR2 ANQGSEA. Written as DNA, the CDR3 is TGCAGCGTTGATGGAGAGGCCTACGAGCAGTACTTC. It yields the protein CSVDGEAYEQYF.

This clone was detected only once. The chain's CDR3 is CASSRWQGETQYF. CDR3 bases: TGTGCCAGCAGTCGCTGGCAGGGGGAGACCCAGTACTTC. The V gene is TRBV6-5, the J gene TRBJ2-5, with a tentative D call TRBD1 (6 bases). Looked up from germline, CDR1 is MNHEY and CDR2 is SVGAGI. The CDR3 length is 13 residues. V was cut by 5 bases and J by 5 bases, with 12 bases left in between.

The rearrangement joins TRBV2 to TRBJ2-3, with D maybe TRBD1 (6 bases). Looked up from germline, CDR1 is SNHLY and CDR2 is FYNNEI. This CDR3 has 11 residues. V lost 1 base to trimming and J lost 14 bases, with 10 bases between them. This CDR3 reads CASSEGTVGYF. In DNA, the CDR3 is TGTGCCAGCAGTGAAGGGACAGTAGGGTATTTT.

This sequence joins TRBV14 and TRBJ2-1; 7 bases line up with TRBD2. CDR3 size: 16 residues. V shed 4 bases and J 1 base; nucleotides not matched to a gene: 7. The germline gives CDR1 SGHDN, CDR2 FVKESK. The CDR3 spells CASSPRPGGSYNEQFF. DNA for the CDR3: TGTGCCAGCAGCCCCAGACCGGGGGGTTCCTACAATGAGCAGTTCTTC.

This clone showed up just a few times. This rearrangement joins TRBV5-1 to TRBJ2-3; D not resolved. The CDR3 consists of 12 residues. The V gene's germline CDR1 is SGHRS and CDR2 YFSETQ. Trimming took 5 bases from V and 4 from J, leaving 8 bases between them. CDR3 amino acids: CASSPGADTQYF. CDR3 nucleotides: TGCGCCAGCAGTCCTGGGGCAGATACGCAGTATTTT.